The next 17 T cell receptor beta chains were all read from a single sample in a study of glioma-infiltrating T cells. TCR alpha and beta CDR3 regions were amplified from RNA using iRepertoire nested multiplex PCR. TCRdb called the multiplex PCR reads again in MiXCR, with one record for every CDR3 protein. The sample shows about 130,000 distinct CDR3 sequences, around 25% of them seen only once. Input material: glioma tissue, nonneoplastic brain tissue, or PBMCs (not recorded which). Receptors originate from a human donor with low-grade glioma or glioblastoma, undergoing nonglioma brain surgery, or in good health (not recorded which).

This clonotype was seen many times. The rearrangement joins TRBV2 to TRBJ1-5; 8 positions agree with TRBD1. Germline values: CDR1 SNHLY, CDR2 FYNNEI. The J segment lost 2 bases and the V segment lost 5 bases, leaving 5 bases of the junction unmatched. This CDR3 is built from 15 residues. DNA for the CDR3: TGTGCCAGCAGTTCACAGGGGGTGGGCAATCAGCCCCAGCATTTT. The encoded protein is CASSSQGVGNQPQHF.

This clonotype was counted a few times. Here the CDR3 DNA reads TGTGCCAGTAGTATCGGAGGGGGCGGCAGCAATCAGCCCCAGCATTTT. It yields the protein CASSIGGGGSNQPQHF. The chain combines TRBV19 with TRBJ1-5, with 7 bases identical to TRBD1. After removal of 3 bases from V and 1 base from J, the junction contained 6 bases not matched to a gene. The CDR3 length is 16 residues. Germline V gene data show CDR1 as LNHDA and CDR2 as SQIVND (reference sequence).

This clonotype was seen a handful of times. J is TRBJ1-6 and V is TRBV20-1; weak D call: TRBD1 (5 bases). V lost 1 base, J lost 11 bases, and 12 bases lay in between. CDR3 size: 13 residues. The germline CDR1 and CDR2 sequences are DFQATT and SNEGSKA (reference sequence). This CDR3 is CSARAETDTPLHF. In DNA form, the CDR3 reads TGCAGTGCTAGAGCCGAGACAGATACACCCCTCCACTTT.

With respect to this clonotype: Being one base from a much bigger clone, this may be a read error. The J gene is TRBJ2-1, the V gene TRBV20-1; 13 bases match TRBD2. The CDR3 has 13 residues. Germline V gene data show CDR1 as DFQATT and CDR2 as SNEGSKA (reference sequence). CDR3 bases: TGCAGTTCCCCTAGGACTAGCGGGGGTGAGCAGCTCTTC. This sequence encodes CSSPRTSGGEQLF.

V usage is TRBV6-1 and J usage is TRBJ2-3; D ambiguous. V lost 7 bases and J lost 0, with 20 bases in between. CDR1 and CDR2 (germline): MNHNS, SASEGT. The CDR3 has 17 amino acids. The CDR3 DNA is TGTGCCAGCACCCCAATCCCGCGGTTATCTAGCACAGATACGCAGTATTTT. It is translated as CASTPIPRLSSTDTQYF.

This clonotype was seen repeatedly, ten times or more. The chain has TRBV10-3 and TRBJ2-3; 8 nucleotides line up with TRBD2. J lost 3 bases, V lost 7 bases, and 0 bases had no gene match. Germline V gene data show CDR1 as ENHRY and CDR2 as SYGVKD. The CDR3 extends over 12 amino acids. DNA of the CDR3: TGTGCCATCACGGGAGGGACAGATACGCAGTATTTT. It yields the protein CAITGGTDTQYF.

The chain employs TRBV7-9 and TRBJ1-1, with D hard to call. This CDR3 contains 14 residues. Per germline, CDR1 SEHNR and CDR2 FQNEAQ (reference sequence). V shed 0 bases and J shed 5 bases, with 10 bases lying between them. The CDR3 sequence: CASSLATTRTEAFF. The CDR3 DNA sequence: TGTGCCAGCAGCTTAGCAACCACTAGGACTGAAGCTTTCTTT.

The CDR3 DNA reads as TGCAGTGCTAGTGATCCCGGGACAGGGGGCACTCATAGCAATCAGCCCCAGCATTTT. It codes for CSASDPGTGGTHSNQPQHF. The gene calls are TRBV20-1 and TRBJ1-5; 12 bases agree with TRBD1. The V segment lost 3 bases and the J segment 0 bases; nucleotides outside the gene matches: 12. The CDR3 has 19 amino acids. The V gene's germline CDR1 is DFQATT and CDR2 SNEGSKA (reference sequence).

V usage is TRBV7-9 and J usage is TRBJ2-5; D is perhaps TRBD1 (5 bases). This CDR3 spans 13 amino acids. CDR1 and CDR2 from the germline V gene are SEHNR and FQNEAQ (reference sequence). Deletions cut 6 bases from V and 4 bases from J, with 12 bases between. The CDR3 protein is CASSPYQGETQYF. The CDR3 region has the DNA TGTGCCAGCAGTCCCTATCAGGGAGAGACCCAGTACTTC. Combining the CDR3 with reference TRBV7-9 and TRBJ2-5 gives the whole variable domain DTGVSQNPRHKITKRGQNVTFRCDPISEHNRLYWYRQTLGQGPEFLTYFQNEAQLEKSRLLSDRFSAERPKGSFSTLEIQRTEQGDSAMYLCASSPYQGETQYFGPGTRLLVL.

The chain employs TRBV20-1 and TRBJ2-2; the D gene is possibly TRBD2 (6 bases). Trimming cost V 5 bases and J 4 bases, with 8 bases left between them. Germline values: CDR1 DFQATT, CDR2 SNEGSKA (reference sequence). The CDR3 has 12 residues. CDR3 residues: CSAGTFTGELFF. The CDR3 region has the DNA TGCAGTGCTGGGACTTTCACCGGGGAGCTGTTTTTT.

This clonotype has more than one count but fewer than ten. The chain recombines TRBV10-3 with TRBJ1-1; tentative D call: TRBD1 (5 bases). The CDR3 loop spans 15 amino acids. Germline loops: CDR1 ENHRY, CDR2 SYGVKD. Deletions cut 4 bases from V and 6 bases from J, with 18 bases between. The CDR3 sequence is CAISGTSRRKAEAFF. The CDR3 nucleotides are TGTGCCATCAGTGGGACATCCCGGCGGAAGGCTGAAGCTTTCTTT.

The chain is built from TRBV19 and TRBJ1-6, with a weak D call TRBD1 (5 bases). The CDR3 covers 15 residues. CDR1 LNHDA and CDR2 SQIVND come from the germline V gene (reference sequence). The germline V and J ends were trimmed by 5 bases and 10 bases, with 18 bases remaining between them. CDR3 sequence: CASSGGRSVWSPLHF. DNA of the CDR3: TGTGCCAGTAGTGGGGGACGGAGCGTTTGGTCACCCCTCCACTTT.

This sequence joins TRBV11-3 and TRBJ2-2; 11 nucleotides match TRBD2. The CDR3 spans 17 residues. Germline trimming cut 7 bases from V and 6 bases from J; bases unmatched to any gene: 13. Germline CDR1 SGHNT, CDR2 YENEEA. Here the CDR3 DNA reads TGTGCCAGCACCACCCACAAGACTAGCGGGGTAGCCGGGGAGCTGTTTTTT. It encodes CASTTHKTSGVAGELFF. Looking up the rest from reference TRBV11-3 and TRBJ2-2 gives the full variable domain: EAGVVQSPRYKIIEKKQPVAFWCNPISGHNTLYWYLQNLGQGPELLIRYENEEAVDDSQLPKDRFSAERLKGVDSTLKIQPAELGDSAVYLCASTTHKTSGVAGELFFGEGSRLTVL.

There are a few counts of this clonotype. A much more abundant neighbour one base away suggests this may be a read error. The V gene is TRBV27, the J gene TRBJ1-1; no clear D gene. The CDR3 totals 13 residues. Between the trimmed V and J ends, which lost 6 bases and 4 bases, there was a span of 12 bases. Germline V CDR1 and CDR2: MNHEY, SMNVEV (reference sequence). The CDR3 region is CASSPTPVTEAFF. The CDR3 DNA reads TGTGCCAGCAGCCCGACCCCGGTCACTGAAGCTTTCTTT.

This clonotype was seen many times. The chain carries TRBV7-2 and TRBJ2-3; 12 bases are shared with TRBD2. Trimming at V came to 5 bases and at J to 8 bases, leaving 11 bases not matched to a gene. CDR3 size: 16 residues. The germline CDR1 and CDR2 sequences are SGHTA and FQGNSA. Here the CDR3 reads CASSVSGLAGLSTQYF. The CDR3 nucleotides read TGTGCCAGCAGCGTTTCGGGACTAGCGGGCCTAAGTACGCAGTATTTT.

As to this clonotype: A much larger clone differs by one base, so this may be a read error. V usage is TRBV20-1 and J usage is TRBJ1-5, with 8 bases identical to TRBD1. The CDR3 runs 13 residues. CDR1 and CDR2 from the germline V gene are DFQATT and SNEGSKA (reference sequence). The trim removed 5 bases at V and 8 bases at J, leaving 8 bases unmatched. CDR3 residues: CSALDRVDKPQHF. As DNA, the CDR3 is TGCAGTGCTCTGGACAGGGTGGATAAGCCCCAGCATTTT.

The chain links TRBV4-2 to TRBJ2-1; 10 positions match TRBD2. The CDR3 extends over 17 amino acids. Germline V gene sequence: CDR1 LGHNA, CDR2 YNFKEQ. The V segment lost 0 bases and the J segment 2 bases; nucleotides outside the gene matches: 4. CDR3 in amino acids: CASSQDSSGGPYNEQFF. The CDR3 coding sequence is TGTGCCAGCAGCCAAGACTCTAGCGGGGGACCCTACAATGAGCAGTTCTTC.